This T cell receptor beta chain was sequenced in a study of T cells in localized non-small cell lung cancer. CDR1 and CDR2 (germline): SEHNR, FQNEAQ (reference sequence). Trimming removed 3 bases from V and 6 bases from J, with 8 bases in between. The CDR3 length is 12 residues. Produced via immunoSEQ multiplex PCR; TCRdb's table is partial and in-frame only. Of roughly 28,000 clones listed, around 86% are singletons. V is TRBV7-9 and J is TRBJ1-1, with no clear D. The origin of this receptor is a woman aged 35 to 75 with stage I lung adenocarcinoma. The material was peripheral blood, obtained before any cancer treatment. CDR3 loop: CASSLSGAEAFF. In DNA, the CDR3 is TGTGCCAGCAGCTTGAGTGGGGCTGAAGCTTTCTTT.